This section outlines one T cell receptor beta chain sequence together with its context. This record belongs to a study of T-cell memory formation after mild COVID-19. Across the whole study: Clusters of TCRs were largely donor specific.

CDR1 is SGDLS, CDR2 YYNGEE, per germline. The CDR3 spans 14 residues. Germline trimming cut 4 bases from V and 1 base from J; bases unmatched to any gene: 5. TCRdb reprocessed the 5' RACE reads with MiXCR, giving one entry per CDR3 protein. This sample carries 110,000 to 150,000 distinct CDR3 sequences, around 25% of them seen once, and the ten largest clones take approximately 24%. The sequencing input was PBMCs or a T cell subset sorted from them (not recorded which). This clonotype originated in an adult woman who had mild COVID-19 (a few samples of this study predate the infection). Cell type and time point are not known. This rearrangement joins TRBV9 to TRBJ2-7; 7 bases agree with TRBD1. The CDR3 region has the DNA TGTGCCAGCAGCAGGGGGACAGATTCCTACGAGCAGTACTTC. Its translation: CASSRGTDSYEQYF.